This record looks at one T cell receptor (beta chain) sequence and its context. Those enrolled, adults aged about 18 to 89 years, came from about two dozen US areas. Between the trimmed V and J ends, which lost 1 base and 8 bases, there was a span of 8 bases. The CDR3 has 13 amino acids. The germline CDR1 and CDR2 sequences are PRHDT and FYEKMQ (reference sequence). How the authors handled the data: The authors estimated nucleated cell counts from reference gene primer amplification. The method was immunoSEQ multiplex PCR; TCRdb's version includes in-frame clones alone and lacks a portion of them. Clone size and V and J calls were adopted from that table, with D and trimming inferred from the DNA. The sample yields approximately 300,000 clones, roughly 86% seen once. This entry comes from a study of blood T cell repertoires in COVID-19. About the study: The analysed material was cDNA or gDNA that came from T cells, B-cell-depleted T cells, or PBMCs.

Sequencing was performed on PBMCs or T cells enriched from blood (not recorded which). The source is a woman aged 25 to 39 who had recovered from COVID-19. The rearrangement uses TRBV13 and TRBJ1-4, with D possibly matching TRBD1 (5 bases). CDR3 amino acids: CASSLVGGEKLFF. The CDR3 DNA reads TGTGCCAGCAGCTTAGTGGGGGGGGAAAAACTGTTTTTT.